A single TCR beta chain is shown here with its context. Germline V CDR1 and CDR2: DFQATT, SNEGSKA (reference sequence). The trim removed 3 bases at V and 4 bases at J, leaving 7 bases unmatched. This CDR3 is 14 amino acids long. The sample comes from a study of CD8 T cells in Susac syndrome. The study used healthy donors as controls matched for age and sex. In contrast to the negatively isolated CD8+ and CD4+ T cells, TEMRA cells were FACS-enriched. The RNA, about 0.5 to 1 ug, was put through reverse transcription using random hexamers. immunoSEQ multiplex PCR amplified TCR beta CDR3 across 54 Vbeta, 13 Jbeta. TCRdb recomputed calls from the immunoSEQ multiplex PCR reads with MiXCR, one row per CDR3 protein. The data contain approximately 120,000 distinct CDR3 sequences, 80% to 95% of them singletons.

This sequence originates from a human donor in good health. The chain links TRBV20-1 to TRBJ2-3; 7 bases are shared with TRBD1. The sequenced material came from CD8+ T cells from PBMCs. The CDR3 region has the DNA TGCAGTGCTAGTGGTCAGGGGGTAGCAGATACGCAGTATTTT. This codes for CSASGQGVADTQYF.